The 3 T cell receptor beta chains below all came from one sample that was sequenced in a study of blood T cells in healthy people across ages. It was with a sample-barcoded 5' primer and a J-beta primer mix that a second PCR of about 6 to 12 cycles was run. TCRdb passed the 5' RACE reads through MiXCR, listing each CDR3 protein once. The sample lists some 920,000 distinct CDR3 sequences, about 53% occurring once. Specimen: blood. The receptors shown here come from a woman aged 55-75 years in good health.

The chain uses TRBV6-2 or TRBV6-3 and TRBJ2-5; D is ambiguous. Gene TRBJ2-7 matches the end of the DNA better, so the J call may be wrong. The CDR3 is made up of 15 amino acids. Germline-derived CDR1 and CDR2 are MNHEY and SVGEGT. CDR3 nucleotide sequence: TGTGCCAGCAGTTACGGTGGTACATCTCGGGACGAGCAGTACTTC. It encodes CASSYGGTSRDEQYF.

This clonotype was picked up a small number of times. The V and J genes are TRBV11-2 and TRBJ2-3, with 7 nucleotides matching TRBD1. The CDR3 has 14 amino acids. Looked up from germline, CDR1 is SGHAT and CDR2 is FQNNGV. V was pared by 4 bases and J by 6 bases, with 7 bases of the junction left unmatched. The CDR3 loop is CASSSNYRGDTQYF. CDR3 coding DNA: TGTGCCAGCAGCTCCAACTACAGGGGTGATACGCAGTATTTT. Full variable domain (rest looked up from reference TRBV11-2 and TRBJ2-3): EAGVAQSPRYKIIEKRQSVAFWCNPISGHATLYWYQQILGQGPKLLIQFQNNGVVDDSQLPKDRFSAERLKGVDSTLKIQPAKLEDSAVYLCASSSNYRGDTQYFGPGTRLTVL.

This clonotype was seen only a few times. V usage is TRBV7-9 and J usage is TRBJ2-7; 7 nucleotides match TRBD1. The V gene end was trimmed by 7 bases and the J gene end by 3 bases; junction bases not matched to a gene: 6. Germline V lookup: CDR1 SEHNR, CDR2 FQNEAQ (reference sequence). This CDR3 region has 13 residues. CDR3 loop: CASIPRDSYEQYF. As DNA, the CDR3 is TGTGCCAGCATCCCCCGGGACAGCTACGAGCAGTACTTC. Full variable domain (rest looked up from reference TRBV7-9 and TRBJ2-7): DTGVSQNPRHKITKRGQNVTFRCDPISEHNRLYWYRQTLGQGPEFLTYFQNEAQLEKSRLLSDRFSAERPKGSFSTLEIQRTEQGDSAMYLCASIPRDSYEQYFGPGTRLTVT.